These T cell receptor beta chains were read from a single sample in a study of cytomegalovirus exposure and HLA in healthy donors. Profiled with immunoSEQ multiplex PCR; TCRdb holds only in-frame clones, not every one. Here the sample spans around 190,000 clones, roughly 80% being singletons. Sequencing used PBMCs. These receptors were obtained from a woman between 50 and 59 years old in good health and CMV-seronegative. The conserved cysteine and the conserved F or W are not part of the CDR3 here. Each record gives: V gene, CDR3 protein.

>TRBV29-1
SVVSGRAIEQF
>TRBV6-1
ASTGQGNTEAF
>TRBV19
ASREEGSYNSPLH
>TRBV7-9
SSRFRFGYT
>TRBV9
ASSVSRRLSYNEQF
>TRBV11-2
ASSLGGGSLSPGNTIY
>TRBV7-2
ASRPPGVGQETQY
>TRBV4-3
ASSYIRAGELF
>TRBV4-3
ASSLLRGLNTEAF
>TRBV5-1
ASSSGGSGEAF
>TRBV7-3
ASSLRWLCGANVLT
>TRBV20-1
SASRLEQY
>TRBV30
AWSRRWGDYGYT
>TRBV28
ASSPGTGVNQPQH
>TRBV7-9
SSSPGYEKLF
>TRBV7-9
SSSLFPANQWTGGKLF
>TRBV6-5
ASSYAGTGTQY
>TRBV7-8
ASSSSGNRETQY
>TRBV7-9
ASSAQGGTGELF
>TRBV4-1
ASSQPSARIGELF
>TRBV5-1
ASSLQSAAKETQY
>TRBV6-1
ASSEGGAPRETQY
>TRBV9
ASSGWRGTDTQY
>TRBV7-8
ASSLPQGATYGYT
>TRBV5-1
ASSFMEDEQF
>TRBV7-2
ASSPGLAGVDEQY
>TRBV28
ASSARGLPNYGYT
>TRBV13
ASSQGTGGAGNTIY
>TRBV7-8
ASSSRQANYGYT
>TRBV4-1
ASSRQSGQGNQQY
>TRBV2
ASSQTGGDNYEQY
>TRBV7-3
ASSSLGAGTNTGELF
>TRBV7-6
ASSQPTAEAF
>TRBV7-3
ASSPASGTDTQY
>TRBV2
ASSYSTRASPLH
>TRBV9
ASSARWSGGGYGYT
>TRBV7-2
ASSLEHTGELF
>TRBV7-2
ASSLAPWRGRGSNEQF
>TRBV18
ASSPPTGENTEAF
>TRBV10-3
AIRLDGRGETQY
>TRBV5-1
ASSLEGAGNTEAF
>TRBV5-1
ANSGEGLRADGYT
>TRBV7-2
ASSLDGQPNEKLF
>TRBV18
ASSPRLAGVQETQY
>TRBV7-9
ASSFFRTGRNEQF
>TRBV9
ASSVTVWGSGGTDTQY
>TRBV9
ASSSRGSVYQETQY
>TRBV5-6
ASSRSGGGDNSPLH
>TRBV9
ASSVGGGVNTDTQY
>TRBV11-3
ASSLVAGAGELF